The clone carrying this TCR beta chain was recorded once. J was trimmed by 7 bases and V by 4 bases; bases with no gene match: 8. This CDR3 spans 16 amino acids. Germline CDR1 reads MDHEN; CDR2 reads SYDVKM. This specimen belongs to a study of blood T cell repertoires in COVID-19. Sequencing was performed with immunoSEQ multiplex PCR; in TCRdb, only in-frame clones are kept and a portion is missing. The sample has about 81,000 clones, roughly 82% seen once. The receptor was derived from a man in his 60s with acute or convalescent COVID-19. The chain recombines TRBV28 with TRBJ1-6; TRBD1 agrees at 9 bases. The sample consisted of peripheral blood. The chain's CDR3 is CASSSPGQGWNSPLHF. The CDR3 region has the DNA TGTGCCAGCAGTTCCCCCGGACAGGGGTGGAATTCACCCCTCCACTTT.